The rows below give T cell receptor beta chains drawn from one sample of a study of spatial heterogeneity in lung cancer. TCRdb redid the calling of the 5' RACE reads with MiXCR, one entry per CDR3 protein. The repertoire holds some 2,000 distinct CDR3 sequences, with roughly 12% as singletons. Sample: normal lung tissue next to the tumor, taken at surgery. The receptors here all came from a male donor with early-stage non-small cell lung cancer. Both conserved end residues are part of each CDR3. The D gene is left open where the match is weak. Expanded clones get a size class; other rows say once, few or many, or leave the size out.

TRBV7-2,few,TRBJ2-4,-,TGTGCCAGCAGCTTAGGTCAGGGCCATTGGTACTTC,CASSLGQGHWYF
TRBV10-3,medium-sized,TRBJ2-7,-,TGTGCCATCAGTGGAACCGACTCCTACGAGCAGTACTTC,CAISGTDSYEQYF
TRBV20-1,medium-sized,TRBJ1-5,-,TGCAGTGCTAGTGCGGGGAACCCTGGCAATCAGCCCCAGCATTTT,CSASAGNPGNQPQHF
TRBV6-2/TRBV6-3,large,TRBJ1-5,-,TGTGCCAGCAGTTACTTACTGGGGCCCCAGCATTTT,CASSYLLGPQHF
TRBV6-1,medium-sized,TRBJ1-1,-,TGTGCCAGCAGTGAAGTTGGGAGGACAGTTAAAGCTTTCTTT,CASSEVGRTVKAFF
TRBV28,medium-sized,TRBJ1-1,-,TGTGCCAGCAGGGGAGGAGTGGGACGTAAGAACACTGAAGCTTTCTTT,CASRGGVGRKNTEAFF
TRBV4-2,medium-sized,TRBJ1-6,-,TGTGCCAGCAGCCAAGGAACAGGGTTCGATTCACCCCTCCACTTT,CASSQGTGFDSPLHF
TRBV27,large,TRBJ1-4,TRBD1,TGTGCCAGCAGTTCCTCCAGGGGGGACGTAAAACTGTTTTTT,CASSSSRGDVKLFF
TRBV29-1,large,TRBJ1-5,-,TGCAGCGTTGTCAAGGGCAGGGGTCAGCCCCAGCATTTT,CSVVKGRGQPQHF
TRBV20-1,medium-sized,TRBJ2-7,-,TGCAGTGCTAGACCAACGGACATATTGACGTACGAGCAGTACTTC,CSARPTDILTYEQYF
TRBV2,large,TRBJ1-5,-,TGTGCCAGCAGGGGAGGGTCTGGAGGGCAGCCCCAGCATTTT,CASRGGSGGQPQHF
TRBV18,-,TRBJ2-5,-,TGTGCCAGCTCCGGGCAGGATGAGGCCCGGTACTTC,CASSGQDEARYF
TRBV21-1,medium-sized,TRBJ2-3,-,TGTGCCAGCAGCGTACCCCGGGAGACTAGCGGGAGGGTGACAGATACGCAGTATTTT,CASSVPRETSGRVTDTQYF
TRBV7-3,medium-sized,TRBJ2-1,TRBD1,TGTGCCAGCAGCTTAAATCCACAGGGGGTTGAGCAGTTCTTC,CASSLNPQGVEQFF
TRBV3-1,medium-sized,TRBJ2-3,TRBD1,TGTGCCAGCAGCCAACCCGGGACAGTGGAGAGCACAGATACGCAGTATTTT,CASSQPGTVESTDTQYF
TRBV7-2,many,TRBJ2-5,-,TGTGCCAGCAGCTTAGGGGTGACCCAGTACTTC,CASSLGVTQYF
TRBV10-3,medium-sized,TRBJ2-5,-,TGTGCCATCAGTGAAGGACAGCGAGAGACCCAGTACTTC,CAISEGQRETQYF
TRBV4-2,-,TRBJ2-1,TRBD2,TGTGCCAGCAGCCAAGATACGGGCCTGGCGGGAGAGGGTAATGAGCAGTTCTTC,CASSQDTGLAGEGNEQFF
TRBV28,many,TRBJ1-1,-,TGTGCCAGCAGTTTAGCGGGATATGGCACTGAAGCTTTCTTT,CASSLAGYGTEAFF
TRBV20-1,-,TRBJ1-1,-,TGCAGTGCTAGAAGGGGAAGCGCCAAAGCTTTCTTT,CSARRGSAKAFF
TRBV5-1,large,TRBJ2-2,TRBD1,TGCGCCAGCAGCTGGGACAGCACCGGGGAGCTGTTTTTT,CASSWDSTGELFF
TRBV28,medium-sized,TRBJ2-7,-,TGTGCCAGCAGTTTACCGTCCCCAGGGACCTACGAGCAGTACTTC,CASSLPSPGTYEQYF
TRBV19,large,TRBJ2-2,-,TGTGCCGTGGGGGGCTATAACACCGGGGAGCTGTTTTTT,CAVGGYNTGELFF
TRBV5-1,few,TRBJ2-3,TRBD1,TGCGCCAGCTGTCTTGTGGACAGGGTTACAGATACGCAGTATTTT,CASCLVDRVTDTQYF
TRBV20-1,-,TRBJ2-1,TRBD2,TGCAGTGCTAGAGGTTCTAGCGGGAGTGGTGAGCAGTTCTTC,CSARGSSGSGEQFF
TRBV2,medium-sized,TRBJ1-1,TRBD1,TGTGCCAGCAGCGAGACAGGGCCGAACACTGAAGCTTTCTTT,CASSETGPNTEAFF
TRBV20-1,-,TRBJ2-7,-,TGCAGTGCAGGCGGATCTTACGAGCAGTACTTC,CSAGGSYEQYF